The 11 T cell receptor beta chains below come from one sample, sequenced in a study of blood T cells in healthy people across ages. A second roughly 6 to 11 cycle PCR used barcoded and J-beta primers. TCRdb reprocessed the 5' RACE reads via MiXCR and lists one record per CDR3 protein. The repertoire has around 1.7 million distinct CDR3 sequences, 25% to 30% of them found once; the top ten carry approximately 7.7%. The sequencing sample was made of blood. The receptors derive from a woman younger than 45 in good health.

A few counts support this clonotype. This chain uses TRBV5-6 with TRBJ2-1; the D is unclear. The CDR3 length is 13 residues. Germline V gives CDR1 SGHDT, CDR2 YYEEEE. V shed 4 bases and J shed 3 bases, with 8 bases lying between them. CDR3 amino acids: CASSLFSYNEQFF. The DNA of the CDR3 is TGTGCCAGCAGCCTTTTCAGCTACAATGAGCAGTTCTTC. Together with reference TRBV5-6 and TRBJ2-1, the CDR3 gives the full variable domain: DAGVTQSPTHLIKTRGQQVTLRCSPKSGHDTVSWYQQALGQGPQFIFQYYEEEERQRGNFPDRFSGHQFPNYSSELNVNALLLGDSALYLCASSLFSYNEQFFGPGTRLTVL.

This clonotype appeared many times. V gene TRBV5-5 combines with J gene TRBJ1-2; D is undetermined. Trimming took 3 bases from V and 3 from J, leaving 12 bases between them. Germline lookup yields CDR1 SGHKS and CDR2 YYEKEE (reference sequence). The CDR3 extends over 14 amino acids. The DNA of the CDR3 is TGTGCCAGCAGCTCATCCCAGGAGTACTATGGCTACACCTTC. Translated, it gives CASSSSQEYYGYTF. The variable domain in full, completed from reference TRBV5-5 and TRBJ1-2, reads DAGVTQSPTHLIKTRGQQVTLRCSPISGHKSVSWYQQVLGQGPQFIFQYYEKEERGRGNFPDRFSARQFPNYSSELNVNALLLGDSALYLCASSSSQEYYGYTFGSGTRLTVV.

This clonotype has a handful of counts. The rearrangement links TRBV2 to TRBJ1-6, with D possibly matching TRBD1 (6 bases). This CDR3 spans 14 amino acids. The ends were cut back, 6 bases at V and 7 bases at J, with 13 bases in the middle. From germline, CDR1 is SNHLY and CDR2 FYNNEI. The DNA of the CDR3 is TGTGCCAGCAGGACCGACAGGTCCAATTCACCCCTCCACTTT. Translation: CASRTDRSNSPLHF.

In this sample, this clonotype turned up a few times. The gene calls are TRBV7-2 and TRBJ2-4; 10 bases agree with TRBD1. The CDR3 sequence is 13 residues long. Germline loops: CDR1 SGHTA, CDR2 FQGNSA. V gave up 5 bases and J gave up 9 bases; unmatched junction bases: 4. The CDR3 sequence: CASSGDRGRIQYF. CDR3 DNA sequence: TGTGCCAGCAGCGGAGACAGGGGGCGCATTCAGTACTTC. Full variable domain (missing parts from reference TRBV7-2 and TRBJ2-4): GAGVSQSPSNKVTEKGKDVELRCDPISGHTALYWYRQSLGQGLEFLIYFQGNSAPDKSGLPSDRFSAERTGGSVSTLTIQRTQQEDSAVYLCASSGDRGRIQYFGAGTRLSVL.

The DNA of the CDR3 is TGCGCCAGCAGCCAGGGGCCGCGGGGACGTAACAATCAGCCCCAGCATTTT. Translating it yields CASSQGPRGRNNQPQHF. V and J are TRBV4-1 and TRBJ1-5, with a tentative D call TRBD1 (5 bases). Germline V gives CDR1 MGHRA, CDR2 YSYEKL. There are 17 residues in the CDR3. Trimming took off 3 bases at V and 3 bases at J, with 18 bases between the two ends.

The CDR3 reads CATSRVGLGHPPRVSNQPQHF. In DNA, the CDR3 is TGTGCCACCAGCAGAGTCGGTTTGGGACATCCACCGAGGGTAAGCAATCAGCCCCAGCATTTT. The chain joins TRBV15 to TRBJ1-5; a possible D gene is TRBD1 (6 bases). The germline gives CDR1 LNHNV, CDR2 YYDKDF (reference sequence). The CDR3 is made up of 21 amino acids. V lost 1 base and J lost 1, with 26 bases in between.

The chain recombines TRBV6-5 with TRBJ2-5; 10 bases map to TRBD2. J gave up 5 bases and V 4 bases, and 7 bases lay outside the gene matches. The CDR3 runs 15 residues. Germline V lookup: CDR1 MNHEY, CDR2 SVGAGI. CDR3 coding DNA: TGTGCCAGCAGTTCCAGCGGGGGGGCCTGGGAGACCCAGTACTTC. It is translated as CASSSSGGAWETQYF.

This rearrangement joins TRBV14 to TRBJ2-1; TRBD2 matches 11 bases. Germline assignment: CDR1 SGHDN and CDR2 FVKESK. This CDR3 is 16 amino acids long. Unmatched junction bases numbered 12, after V lost 7 bases and J lost 7 bases. CDR3 in amino acids: CASKGVAGGPQNEQFF. CDR3 coding DNA: TGTGCCAGCAAGGGAGTAGCGGGAGGGCCTCAAAATGAGCAGTTCTTC.

This clonotype was detected many times. The chain uses TRBV10-3 and TRBJ2-5; D unclear. Germline lookup yields CDR1 ENHRY and CDR2 SYGVKD. The CDR3 covers 13 residues. Trimming removed 2 bases from V and 5 bases from J, with 9 bases in between. The CDR3 region has the DNA TGTGCCATCAGTGAGATCGAGTGGGAGACCCAGTACTTC. Translation: CAISEIEWETQYF.

This chain joins TRBV12-3 or TRBV12-4 and TRBJ1-1; D may be TRBD1 (5 bases). The length of the CDR3 is 15 residues. V shed 5 bases and J shed 1 base, with 14 bases lying between them. The CDR3 sequence is CASSRFSGGNTEAFF. DNA of the CDR3: TGTGCCAGCAGTCGCTTTTCGGGGGGGAACACTGAAGCTTTCTTT.

J is TRBJ1-3 and V is TRBV24-1; the D gene is possibly TRBD1 (6 bases). The CDR3 sequence is 17 residues long. Trimming left V 4 bases short and J 0 bases short, with 15 bases between. Germline CDR1 KGHDR, CDR2 SFDVKD. In nucleotides, the CDR3 is TGTGCCACCAGTGACTACGGAGGGGGAACCTCTGGAAACACCATATATTTT. It codes for CATSDYGGGTSGNTIYF.